This T cell receptor (beta chain) was documented in a study of response to subunit inactivated influenza vaccine. TCRdb reanalysed the RT-PCR reads using MiXCR and keeps one entry per CDR3 protein. The sample consists of around 570,000 distinct CDR3 sequences, approximately 10% of them appearing once. This clonotype was found a few times. The data also belong to a second study, concerning T cells expressing NK-cell markers. As reported in that work: Scientists made TCR beta cDNA using 5'RACE template switching with UMIs.

This sequence was found in a man aged 45-65 years who received an inactivated influenza vaccine. Material: PBMCs from blood, obtained on the day of vaccination.

The CDR3 DNA sequence: TGTGCCAGCAGCCAAGATCGTAGGGGCAGGAGGGAGACTGAAGCTTTCTTT. Protein sequence: CASSQDRRGRRETEAFF. V is TRBV3-1 and J is TRBJ1-1; a weak D match, TRBD1 (5 bases). This CDR3 is built from 17 residues. V shed 0 bases and J shed 5 bases, with 19 bases lying between them. Germline CDR1 reads LGHDT; CDR2 reads YNNKEL (reference sequence).